This T cell receptor beta chain was retrieved from a study of cytomegalovirus exposure and HLA in healthy donors. Researchers ran the PCR with 60 Vbeta and 13 Jbeta primers. How the authors handled the data: In a later analysis, of tens of millions of unique beta chains, roughly 10 million appeared in at least two donors. Method: immunoSEQ multiplex PCR; TCRdb's copy keeps in-frame clones and lacks some. V and J calls plus clone size are reproduced from that table; the DNA served to infer D and trimming. The sample lists 160,000 or so clones, around 82% occurring once. For this clone: Its antigen is unknown.

Study observations and caveats: Only CMV serostatus was available as immune exposure information. What a later analysis reportedly showed was that an Asian-associated ancestry cluster had fewer N-insertions than the 666-donor mean.

V was pared by 0 bases and J by 7 bases, with 8 bases of the junction left unmatched. CDR1 SGDLS and CDR2 YYNGEE come from the germline V gene. The CDR3 runs to 16 residues. Sample: PBMCs. The sequence was collected from a man aged 35-49 years in good health and CMV-seronegative. The chain joins TRBV9 to TRBJ2-1, with 9 bases aligning to TRBD2. CDR3 nucleotides: TGTGCCAGCAGCGTAGCTACCGGGACTAGCTCGAATGAGCAGTTCTTC. Translated: CASSVATGTSSNEQFF.